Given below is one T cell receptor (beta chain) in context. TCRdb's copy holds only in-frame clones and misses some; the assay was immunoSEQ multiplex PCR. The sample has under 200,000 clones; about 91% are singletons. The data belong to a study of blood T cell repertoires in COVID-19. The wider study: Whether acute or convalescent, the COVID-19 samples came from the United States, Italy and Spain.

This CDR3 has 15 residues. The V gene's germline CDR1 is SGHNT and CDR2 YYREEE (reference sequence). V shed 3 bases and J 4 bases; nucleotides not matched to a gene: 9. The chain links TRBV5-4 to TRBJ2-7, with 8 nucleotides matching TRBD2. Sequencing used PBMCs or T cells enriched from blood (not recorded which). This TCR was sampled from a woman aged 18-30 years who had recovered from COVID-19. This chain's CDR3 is CASSSQSGSLYEQYF. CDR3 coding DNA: TGTGCCAGCAGCTCCCAGAGCGGGAGTCTTTACGAGCAGTACTTC.